The TCR beta chain under discussion was sequenced for a study of cytomegalovirus exposure and HLA in healthy donors. As concerns this clone: What it binds is unknown.

Primers included in the PCR were 60 Vbeta and 13 Jbeta primers. TCRdb's table, derived via immunoSEQ multiplex PCR, lists solely in-frame clones and lacks some. With 45,000 to 65,000 clones in the sample, the ten largest clones hold about an eighth. Whole-study results and caveats: Published work reported that the classifier diagnosed cytomegalovirus status with high specificity and sensitivity. Most TCR sequences proved rare, with some public TCRs found in many donors. In a later analysis, TCR association rates varied by HLA locus: DRB1 most, HLA-C fewest.

The CDR3 totals 17 residues. Germline CDR1 and CDR2: SGHVS and FNYEAQ. Trimming cost V 1 base and J 8 bases, with 21 bases left between them. The sample taken for sequencing was PBMCs. This chain joins TRBV7-6 and TRBJ2-1, with a weak D call TRBD1 (8 bases). The receptor's source is a man aged 18 to 35 in good health and CMV-seropositive. The CDR3 sequence: CASSLVQGARERDEQFF. DNA of the CDR3: TGTGCCAGCAGCTTAGTTCAGGGGGCGCGGGAGCGGGATGAGCAGTTCTTC.